This entry lists 16 T cell receptor beta chains sequenced from one sample in a study of T-cell reconstitution after alpha-beta-depleted transplantation in children (dated by TCRdb to about 2016). Preparation of the library involved PCR. The instrument was an Illumina HiSeq 2500. TCR libraries were prepared with molecular barcoding, using unique molecular identifiers to normalize TCRbeta repertoire quantification. TCRdb reprocessed the public reads (quality trimming at Q25 with fastp, clone calling with MiXCR) and kept in-frame beta chains. All rows with the same CDR3 protein become a single entry with the most common DNA and genes. The sample data list 360,000 or so distinct CDR3 sequences, and roughly 22% of these were observed just once. The top ten clonotypes cover around 3.9% of the sample. Source: PBMCs from the stem cell graft donor, taken from the stem cell graft. Receptors originate from a human donor who donated a stem cell graft to a child with acute myeloid leukemia.

The genes are TRBV20-1 and TRBJ2-3; 9 bases map to TRBD1. The length of the CDR3 is 15 residues. V gave up 0 bases and J gave up 1 base; unmatched junction bases: 2. Germline V gives CDR1 DFQATT, CDR2 SNEGSKA (reference sequence). The CDR3 nucleotides are TGCAGTGCTAGAGAGGGACAGGGTGGCACAGATACGCAGTATTTT. Translation gives CSAREGQGGTDTQYF.

This clonotype was found a few times. The V gene is TRBV20-1, the J gene TRBJ2-7; 10 bases map to TRBD1. The CDR3 loop spans 14 amino acids. V was pared by 4 bases and J by 7 bases, with 10 bases of the junction left unmatched. Germline CDR1 is DFQATT and CDR2 is SNEGSKA (reference sequence). CDR3 nucleotides: TGCAGTGCTACCGACAGGGGGCTCGTGCGGGAGCAGTACTTC. Translating it yields CSATDRGLVREQYF.

J is TRBJ2-1 and V is TRBV28; 7 bases are shared with TRBD2. The V and J ends lost 3 bases and 2 bases, in that order; junction bases with no gene match: 4. The germline gives CDR1 MDHEN, CDR2 SYDVKM. The CDR3 is 15 amino acids. The CDR3 sequence is CASSLGGSAYNEQFF. The CDR3 bases are TGTGCCAGCAGTTTGGGAGGGAGCGCCTACAATGAGCAGTTCTTC.

V usage is TRBV4-2 and J usage is TRBJ2-7; 8 bases are a match to TRBD2. The V segment lost 0 bases and the J segment 9 bases; nucleotides outside the gene matches: 13. The CDR3 is 16 residues long. Germline V gene sequence: CDR1 LGHNA, CDR2 YNFKEQ. The chain's CDR3 is CASSQDQKRELDLQYF. CDR3 nucleotides: TGTGCCAGCAGCCAAGATCAGAAGCGGGAGTTGGATTTGCAGTACTTC.

There are many counts of this clonotype. The V gene is TRBV12-3 or TRBV12-4, the J gene TRBJ2-1, with a weak D call TRBD2 (5 bases). The CDR3 has 14 residues. V lost 4 bases and J lost 6, with 13 bases in between. CDR3 in DNA: TGTGCCAGCAGTTCTACCCTTAGCGTCAATGAGCAGTTCTTC. Amino acid sequence: CASSSTLSVNEQFF.

This clonotype was counted between two and nine times. The V gene is TRBV28, the J gene TRBJ2-1, with no clear D. The V end lost 5 bases, the J end lost 11 bases, and 13 bases lay between the germline ends. The CDR3 covers 12 residues. Germline V gene lookup returns CDR1 MDHEN and CDR2 SYDVKM. The CDR3 region is CASSPLGQKQFF. The CDR3 DNA sequence: TGTGCCAGCAGTCCCCTCGGGCAGAAGCAGTTCTTC.

This clonotype was detected once. The chain links TRBV20-1 to TRBJ2-1; TRBD2 agrees at 8 bases. V dropped 0 bases and J dropped 6; count of bases not matched to a gene: 4. From germline, CDR1 is DFQATT and CDR2 SNEGSKA (reference sequence). This CDR3 is built from 14 residues. The DNA of the CDR3 is TGCAGTGCTAGAGAGCCGGGAGGGGCCAATGAGCAGTTCTTC. Translating it yields CSAREPGGANEQFF.

This chain joins TRBV12-3 or TRBV12-4 and TRBJ1-2; maybe TRBD1 (5 bases). Trimming removed 3 bases from V and 0 bases from J, with 11 bases in between. This CDR3 is 15 amino acids long. The CDR3 sequence: CASSFSGDPNYGYTF. The DNA of the CDR3 is TGTGCCAGCAGTTTTTCTGGGGACCCTAACTATGGCTACACCTTC.

This clonotype is a singleton in its sample. The rearrangement joins TRBV28 to TRBJ2-7, with D hard to call. The CDR3 covers 12 residues. The germline V gene has CDR1 MDHEN and CDR2 SYDVKM. V lost 3 bases to trimming and J lost 3 bases, with 6 bases between them. CDR3 in DNA: TGTGCCAGCAGTTTTCAGGTCTACGAGCAGTACTTC. Amino acids: CASSFQVYEQYF.

J is TRBJ2-7 and V is TRBV6-5; D might be TRBD1 (5 bases). Trimming took off 3 bases at V and 1 base at J, with 10 bases between the two ends. The CDR3 runs 14 residues. Per germline, CDR1 MNHEY and CDR2 SVGAGI. CDR3 bases: TGTGCCAGCAGTTATAAGGGGCGATCCTACGAGCAGTACTTC. It yields the protein CASSYKGRSYEQYF.

The chain carries TRBV20-1 and TRBJ1-2; D is unclear. The V end was cut by 0 bases, the J end by 2 bases, with 10 bases between. The CDR3 is 14 amino acids. Germline CDR1 and CDR2: DFQATT and SNEGSKA (reference sequence). The CDR3 nucleotides read TGCAGTGCTAGAGATTACAAATCAAACTATGGCTACACCTTC. Amino acid sequence: CSARDYKSNYGYTF.

This rearrangement joins TRBV24-1 to TRBJ2-3; 7 nucleotides match TRBD2. The CDR3 loop spans 16 amino acids. The germline gives CDR1 KGHDR, CDR2 SFDVKD. The V gene end was trimmed by 3 bases and the J gene end by 0 bases; junction bases not matched to a gene: 5. The DNA of the CDR3 is TGTGCCACCAGTGATGTTCTAGCGGAGAGCACAGATACGCAGTATTTT. Its translation: CATSDVLAESTDTQYF.

This clonotype was seen a handful of times. The V and J genes are TRBV12-3 or TRBV12-4 and TRBJ2-1; D is unresolved. V lost 4 bases to trimming and J lost 8 bases, with 6 bases between them. The CDR3 loop spans 11 amino acids. CDR3 nucleotide sequence: TGTGCCAGCAGTTCCCCCCATGAGCAGTTCTTC. Translated: CASSSPHEQFF.

This clonotype has a count of ten or more. This chain links TRBV29-1 with TRBJ2-7, with 14 bases matching TRBD2. Looked up from germline, CDR1 is SQVTM and CDR2 is ANQGSEA. This CDR3 has 15 amino acids. J gave up 2 bases and V 6 bases, and 6 bases lay outside the gene matches. CDR3 region: CSVEGLAGDTYEQYF. CDR3 nucleotides: TGCAGCGTGGAGGGACTAGCGGGAGACACCTACGAGCAGTACTTC.

Only a few counts were recorded for this clonotype. The chain joins TRBV24-1 to TRBJ2-4, with D possibly TRBD1 on 5 matching bases. Germline V gene sequence: CDR1 KGHDR, CDR2 SFDVKD. Trimming stripped 0 bases from V and 3 bases from J, with 11 bases between. The CDR3 runs to 16 residues. CDR3 DNA: TGTGCCACCAGTGATTTGCAAGCGACAGTCAAAAACATTCAGTACTTC. This sequence encodes CATSDLQATVKNIQYF.

The V gene is TRBV9, the J gene TRBJ1-1; possible D gene TRBD1, 6 bases. V was shortened by 1 base and J by 7 bases, with 14 bases between the two germline ends. The V gene's germline CDR1 is SGDLS and CDR2 YYNGEE. CDR3 length: 14 amino acids. The chain's CDR3 is CASSVQSTGLEAFF. The CDR3, as DNA: TGTGCCAGCAGCGTACAATCGACAGGTCTTGAAGCTTTCTTT.